This T cell receptor (beta chain) stems from a study of cytomegalovirus exposure and HLA in healthy donors. Study-level information: Membership in the Caucasian-associated ancestry cluster was found for 81% of a few hundred genotyped donors.

Vbeta (60) and Jbeta (13) primers were used in the PCR. Assay used: immunoSEQ multiplex PCR; TCRdb lists only in-frame clones, some missing. This sample carries roughly 100,000 clones, 70% to 75% of them seen once, and the ten largest clones take under 1.5%. On this clone itself: No antigen is known for it.

The study's findings and limits: Among TCR beta chains of equal frequency, HLA-associated ones were more clonally expanded in a later analysis. As confirmed in vitro, three CMV-associated chains were specific for CMV antigens.

This CDR3 has 13 amino acids. Germline V gene lookup returns CDR1 SEHNR and CDR2 FQNEAQ (reference sequence). Specimen: PBMCs. The rearrangement joins TRBV7-9 to TRBJ2-2; D perhaps matches TRBD2 (5 bases). The source is a man between 40 and 49 years old in good health and CMV-seronegative. Here the CDR3 reads CSCYTPGIGELFF. The CDR3 DNA reads TGTTCCTGCTACACCCCCGGGATTGGGGAGCTGTTTTTT. Complete variable domain (other parts from reference TRBV7-9 and TRBJ2-2): DTGVSQNPRHKITKRGQNVTFRCDPISEHNRLYWYRQTLGQGPEFLTYFQNEAQLEKSRLLSDRFSAERPKGSFSTLEIQRTEQGDSAMYLCSCYTPGIGELFFGEGSRLTVL.